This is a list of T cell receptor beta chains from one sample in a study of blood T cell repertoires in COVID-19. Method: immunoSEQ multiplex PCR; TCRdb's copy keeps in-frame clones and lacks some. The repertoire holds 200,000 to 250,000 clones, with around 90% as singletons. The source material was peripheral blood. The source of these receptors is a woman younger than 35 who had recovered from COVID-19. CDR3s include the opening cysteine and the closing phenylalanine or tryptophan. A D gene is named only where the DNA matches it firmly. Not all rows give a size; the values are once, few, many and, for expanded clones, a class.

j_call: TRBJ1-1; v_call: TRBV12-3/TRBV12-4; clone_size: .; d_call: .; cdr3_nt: TGTGCCAGCAGGCCGACAGAGAACACTGAAGCTTTCTTT; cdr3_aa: CASRPTENTEAFF
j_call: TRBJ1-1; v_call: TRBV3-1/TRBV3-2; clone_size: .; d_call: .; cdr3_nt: TGTGCCAGCAGCCCGGCCCTTTTGACAGGTAATCCTGAAGCTTTCTTT; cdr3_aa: CASSPALLTGNPEAFF
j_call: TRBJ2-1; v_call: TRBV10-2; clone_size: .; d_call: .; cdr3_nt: TGCGCCAGCACGACTGGGAGCATGGGTGGCAATGAGCAGTTCTTC; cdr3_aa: CASTTGSMGGNEQFF
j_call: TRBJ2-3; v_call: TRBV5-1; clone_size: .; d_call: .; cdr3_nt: TGCGCCAGCAGCTTGGTGTGGCAGGGGCCGACAGATACGCAGTATTTT; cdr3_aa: CASSLVWQGPTDTQYF
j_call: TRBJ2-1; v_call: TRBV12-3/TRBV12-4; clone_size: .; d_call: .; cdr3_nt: TGTGCCAGCAGTACTAGCTCCTACAATGAGCAGTTCTTC; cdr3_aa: CASSTSSYNEQFF
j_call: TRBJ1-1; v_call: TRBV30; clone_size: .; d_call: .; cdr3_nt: TGTGCCTGGAGGCCCTCGCGGCAGCAGAACACTGAAGCTTTCTTT; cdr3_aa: CAWRPSRQQNTEAFF
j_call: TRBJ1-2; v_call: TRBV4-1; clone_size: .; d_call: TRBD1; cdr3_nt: TGCGCCAGCAGCCTGGGACAGGGAGAGAGTTACCATGGCTACACCTTC; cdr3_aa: CASSLGQGESYHGYTF
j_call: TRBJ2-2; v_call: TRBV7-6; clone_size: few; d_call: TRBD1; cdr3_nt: TGTGCCAGCAGCCATGGGACAGGGGCCTCGGGCGGGGAGCTGTTTTTT; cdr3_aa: CASSHGTGASGGELFF
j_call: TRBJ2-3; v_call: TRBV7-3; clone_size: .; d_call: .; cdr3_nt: TGTGCCAGCAGCCCATCGCATAGGCCAGGCGGGGCGCAGTATTTT; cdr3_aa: CASSPSHRPGGAQYF
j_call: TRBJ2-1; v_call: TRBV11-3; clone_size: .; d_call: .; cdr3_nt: TGTGCCAGCAGCCCCAGGACGGGGAATGAGCAGTTCTTC; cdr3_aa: CASSPRTGNEQFF
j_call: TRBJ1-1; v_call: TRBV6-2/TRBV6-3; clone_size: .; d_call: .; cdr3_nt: TGTGCCAGCATCCCCTCATTCGGCAGGGGGAACACTGAAGCTTTCTTT; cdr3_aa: CASIPSFGRGNTEAFF
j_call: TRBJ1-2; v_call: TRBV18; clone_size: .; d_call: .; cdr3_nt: TGTGCCAGCTCAGCGCAACAGGTGTCCGTGGCCATATCTGGCTACACCTTC; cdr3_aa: CASSAQQVSVAISGYTF
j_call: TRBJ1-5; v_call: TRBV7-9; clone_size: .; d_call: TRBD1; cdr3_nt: TGTGCCAGCACCTCACAGGGGGATCAGCCCCAGCATTTT; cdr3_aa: CASTSQGDQPQHF
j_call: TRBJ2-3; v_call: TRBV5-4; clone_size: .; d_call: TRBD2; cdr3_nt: TGTGCCAGCAGCTTTAGCGGGAGTCGACCAGATACGCAGTATTTT; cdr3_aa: CASSFSGSRPDTQYF
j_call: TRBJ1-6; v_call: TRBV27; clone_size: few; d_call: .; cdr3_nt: TGTGCCAGCAGTTTGACGGGACACTGGGCACCCCTCCACTTT; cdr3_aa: CASSLTGHWAPLHF
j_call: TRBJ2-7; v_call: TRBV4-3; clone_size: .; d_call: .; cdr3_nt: TGCGCCAGCAGCCAAGAAACAGCCTCTGCTTCCTACGAGCAGTACTTC; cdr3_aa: CASSQETASASYEQYF
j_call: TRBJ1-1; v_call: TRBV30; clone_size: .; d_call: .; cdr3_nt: TGTGCCTGGAGTGTTGGGGGCGTTTTGAACACTGAAGCTTTCTTT; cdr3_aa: CAWSVGGVLNTEAFF
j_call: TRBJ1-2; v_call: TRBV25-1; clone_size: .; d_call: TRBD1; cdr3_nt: TGTGCCAGCAGTGAATTGGACAGGGCTTGGGGCTACACCTTC; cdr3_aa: CASSELDRAWGYTF
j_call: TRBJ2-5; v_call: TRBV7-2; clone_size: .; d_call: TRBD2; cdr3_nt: TGTGCCAGCAGCTTAGGAGGGACTAGCGGGAGGGGAGAGACCCAGTACTTC; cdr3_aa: CASSLGGTSGRGETQYF
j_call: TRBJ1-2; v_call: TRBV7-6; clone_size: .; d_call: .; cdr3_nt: TGTGCCAGCAGCTCAAACAGTAACTATGGCTACACCTTC; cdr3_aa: CASSSNSNYGYTF
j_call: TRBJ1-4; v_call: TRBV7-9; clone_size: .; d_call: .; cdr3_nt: TGTGCCAGCACCCCACACCCGGGGGGAAAACTGTTTTTT; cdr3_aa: CASTPHPGGKLFF
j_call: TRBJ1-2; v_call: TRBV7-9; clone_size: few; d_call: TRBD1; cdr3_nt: TGTGCCAGCAGCCTGGACAGGGGGCGGGTTGGCTACACCTTC; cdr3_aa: CASSLDRGRVGYTF